Listed here are 30 T cell receptor beta chains from one sample, sequenced in a study of T cell clonotyping in hematopoietic cell transplantation. Profiling relied on immunoSEQ multiplex PCR, and the TCRdb table lists in-frame clones only, not all of them. The sample lists over 35,000 clones, about 90% occurring once. Sequencing was carried out using peripheral blood mononuclear cells. The receptor source for this set is a woman between 35 and 50 years old in good health. Some clones in this sample may be carry-over from other donors' samples.

The rearrangement uses TRBV7-2 and TRBJ2-7; TRBD2 matches 11 bases. The germline gives CDR1 SGHTA, CDR2 FQGNSA. This CDR3 has 18 amino acids. V gave up 2 bases and J gave up 0 bases; unmatched junction bases: 9. The CDR3 region is CASSLRALAGGPSYEQYF. CDR3 nucleotide sequence: TGTGCCAGCAGCTTAAGGGCGCTAGCGGGAGGTCCCTCCTACGAGCAGTACTTC.

This clone was seen a few times. The chain uses TRBV19 and TRBJ1-1; tentative D call: TRBD1 (6 bases). V was pared by 5 bases and J by 5 bases, with 15 bases between. CDR1 and CDR2 from the germline V gene are LNHDA and SQIVND (reference sequence). This CDR3 spans 14 amino acids. CDR3 DNA sequence: TGTGCCAGTAGTTTACAGGGTGGGGAAACTGAAGCTTTCTTT. It is translated as CASSLQGGETEAFF.

This chain uses TRBV28 with TRBJ2-3; TRBD1 or TRBD2 may be the D gene (6 bases each). V was clipped by 7 bases and J by 2 bases, with 13 bases between them. The CDR3 has 14 residues. Per germline, CDR1 MDHEN and CDR2 SYDVKM. The CDR3: CASTVGGPTDTQYF. The DNA for the CDR3 is TGTGCCAGCACGGTGGGGGGCCCCACAGATACGCAGTATTTT.

This rearrangement joins TRBV27 to TRBJ1-2, with D maybe TRBD1 (6 bases). Germline CDR1 and CDR2: MNHEY and SMNVEV (reference sequence). The CDR3 is made up of 16 amino acids. Trimming took 1 base from V and 2 from J, leaving 14 bases between them. DNA for the CDR3: TGTGCCAGCAGTTTATATTCAGGGACACCGAACTATGGCTACACCTTC. It encodes CASSLYSGTPNYGYTF.

The chain uses TRBV2 and TRBJ2-7, with D hard to call. CDR1 is SNHLY, CDR2 FYNNEI, per germline. V gave up 11 bases and J gave up 5 bases, with 13 bases separating them. The CDR3 runs 11 residues. The CDR3 protein is CASHGSDEQYF. Here the CDR3 DNA reads TGTGCCTCCCACGGGTCGGACGAGCAGTACTTC. Combining the CDR3 with reference TRBV2 and TRBJ2-7 gives the whole variable domain EPEVTQTPSHQVTQMGQEVILRCVPISNHLYFYWYRQILGQKVEFLVSFYNNEISEKSEIFDDQFSVERPDGSNFTLKIRSTKLEDSAMYFCASHGSDEQYFGPGTRLTVT.

A single count supports this clone. This sequence joins TRBV28 and TRBJ2-7; 10 nucleotides agree with TRBD2. The CDR3 loop spans 12 amino acids. Germline V gene lookup returns CDR1 MDHEN and CDR2 SYDVKM. V dropped 5 bases and J dropped 6; count of bases not matched to a gene: 1. The CDR3 DNA is TGTGCCAGCAGTCGGACTAGCGGCGAGCAGTACTTC. As protein: CASSRTSGEQYF.

The chain combines TRBV28 with TRBJ2-3; D may correspond to TRBD1 or TRBD2 (6 bases each). V lost 4 bases, J lost 2 bases, and 13 bases lay in between. The CDR3 totals 15 residues. The V gene's germline CDR1 is MDHEN and CDR2 SYDVKM. The DNA of the CDR3 is TGTGCCAGCAGTTCGGGGGCTTCAGTCACAGATACGCAGTATTTT. Its translation is CASSSGASVTDTQYF.

V usage is TRBV20-1 and J usage is TRBJ2-5; D is unresolved. Germline CDR1 is DFQATT and CDR2 is SNEGSKA (reference sequence). This CDR3 contains 11 residues. Trimming shortened V by 5 bases and J by 2 bases, and 6 bases separated the two germline ends. The CDR3 loop is CSADGQETQYF. Written as DNA, the CDR3 is TGCAGTGCTGACGGACAAGAGACCCAGTACTTC.

The chain joins TRBV11-3 to TRBJ2-7; 8 bases are shared with TRBD2. The V gene's germline CDR1 is SGHNT and CDR2 YENEEA. This CDR3 has 13 amino acids. J was trimmed by 7 bases and V by 3 bases; bases with no gene match: 5. CDR3: CASSLSGRDEQYF. The CDR3, as DNA: TGTGCCAGCAGCTTGAGCGGGAGAGATGAGCAGTACTTC.

This clone came up once. This chain links TRBV28 with TRBJ1-2; D unclear. Germline values: CDR1 MDHEN, CDR2 SYDVKM. Trimming removed 5 bases at V and 7 bases at J, with 11 bases between. The CDR3 consists of 12 residues. The CDR3 spells CASSGRLPGYTF. The CDR3 DNA reads TGTGCCAGCAGTGGCCGGCTTCCTGGCTACACCTTC.

The chain combines TRBV19 with TRBJ1-5; D gene uncertain. Germline V gives CDR1 LNHDA, CDR2 SQIVND (reference sequence). The CDR3 spans 13 residues. V lost 3 bases and J lost 4, with 7 bases in between. The CDR3 bases are TGTGCCAGTAGTATTGCAGTGAATCAGCCCCAGCATTTT. It is translated as CASSIAVNQPQHF.

The V and J genes are TRBV10-3 and TRBJ2-5; maybe TRBD2 (5 bases). V lost 10 bases to trimming and J lost 1 base, with 13 bases between them. This CDR3 contains 13 residues. The germline gives CDR1 ENHRY, CDR2 SYGVKD. The CDR3 sequence: CANARGLQETQYF. CDR3 in DNA: TGTGCCAACGCCCGAGGACTCCAAGAGACCCAGTACTTC.

The CDR3: CASSLTGGSGANVLTF. The CDR3 nucleotides read TGTGCCAGCAGCTTGACAGGGGGATCTGGGGCCAACGTCCTGACTTTC. The chain combines TRBV2 with TRBJ2-6, with TRBD1 identical over 9 bases. Unmatched junction bases numbered 4, after V lost 6 bases and J lost 1 base. Germline V gene data show CDR1 as SNHLY and CDR2 as FYNNEI. The CDR3 loop spans 16 amino acids. Drawing the rest from reference TRBV2 and TRBJ2-6, the complete variable domain is EPEVTQTPSHQVTQMGQEVILRCVPISNHLYFYWYRQILGQKVEFLVSFYNNEISEKSEIFDDQFSVERPDGSNFTLKIRSTKLEDSAMYFCASSLTGGSGANVLTFGAGSRLTVL.

This clone has only a few counts. This chain joins TRBV30 and TRBJ1-2; no firm D call. V was clipped by 3 bases and J by 8 bases, with 10 bases between them. The CDR3 covers 11 residues. In germline, CDR1 is GTSNPN, CDR2 SVGIG (reference sequence). The CDR3 loop reads CAWSLYSGYTF. DNA of the CDR3: TGTGCCTGGAGCCTTTACTCCGGCTACACCTTC.

The chain couples TRBV28 to TRBJ2-7; D possibly corresponds to TRBD1 (6 bases). Germline V lookup: CDR1 MDHEN, CDR2 SYDVKM. V lost 2 bases and J 6 bases, leaving 14 bases between the germline ends. The CDR3 spans 14 residues. CDR3 region: CASSLAGDNVEQYF. Here the CDR3 DNA reads TGTGCCAGCAGTTTAGCAGGGGACAATGTCGAGCAGTACTTC. Together with reference TRBV28 and TRBJ2-7, the CDR3 gives the full variable domain: DVKVTQSSRYLVKRTGEKVFLECVQDMDHENMFWYRQDPGLGLRLIYFSYDVKMKEKGDIPEGYSVSREKKERFSLILESASTNQTSMYLCASSLAGDNVEQYFGPGTRLTVT.

This chain uses TRBV5-1 with TRBJ2-1; 10 nucleotides agree with TRBD1. Per the germline V gene, CDR1 is SGHRS and CDR2 is YFSETQ. The CDR3 runs 13 residues. The ends lost 6 bases at V and 8 bases at J; junction bases unmatched: 5. This chain's CDR3 is CASTTGGGDEQFF. In nucleotides, the CDR3 is TGCGCCAGCACGACAGGGGGCGGTGATGAGCAGTTCTTC.

In its sample, this clone was seen a few times. The chain employs TRBV5-1 and TRBJ2-3; the D is unclear. This CDR3 is built from 11 residues. CDR1 SGHRS and CDR2 YFSETQ come from the germline V gene. The V end lost 4 bases, the J end lost 2 bases, and 2 bases lay between the germline ends. The CDR3 spells CASSITDTQYF. As DNA, the CDR3 is TGCGCCAGCAGCATCACAGATACGCAGTATTTT.

The chain recombines TRBV19 with TRBJ2-3; TRBD1 aligns across 9 bases. This CDR3 is 15 amino acids long. J was trimmed by 2 bases and V by 5 bases; bases with no gene match: 5. Per germline, CDR1 LNHDA and CDR2 SQIVND (reference sequence). The CDR3 DNA is TGTGCCAGTAGTCCGGGACAGGGAAACACAGATACGCAGTATTTT. The encoded protein is CASSPGQGNTDTQYF.

The rearrangement uses TRBV11-2 and TRBJ2-7; TRBD2 aligns across 15 bases. The CDR3 runs to 19 residues. Per germline, CDR1 SGHAT and CDR2 FQNNGV. V dropped 5 bases and J dropped 3; count of bases not matched to a gene: 14. The CDR3 region has the DNA TGTGCCAGCAGCCTAACACCGGGACTAGCGGGAGGAGGTATCTACGAGCAGTACTTC. Its translation is CASSLTPGLAGGGIYEQYF.

This clone was found once. The J gene is TRBJ2-3, the V gene TRBV7-2, with 7 bases fitting TRBD2. V lost 3 bases to trimming and J lost 2 bases; unmatched junction nucleotides: 5. The CDR3 extends over 15 amino acids. Germline CDR1 reads SGHTA; CDR2 reads FQGNSA. CDR3 in amino acids: CASSFLAEYTDTQYF. In nucleotides, the CDR3 is TGTGCCAGCAGCTTCCTAGCGGAGTACACAGATACGCAGTATTTT.

This clone has more than one count but fewer than ten. The chain uses TRBV6-1 and TRBJ2-7; TRBD1 agrees at 7 bases. The length of the CDR3 is 14 residues. Trimming removed 4 bases from V and 1 base from J; junction bases left unmatched: 4. From germline, CDR1 is MNHNS and CDR2 SASEGT. The CDR3, as DNA: TGTGCCAGCAGTGGCCAGGGACAGTCCTACGAGCAGTACTTC. Its protein is CASSGQGQSYEQYF.

J is TRBJ1-2 and V is TRBV28; 11 nucleotides line up with TRBD1. CDR3 length equals 14 residues. From germline, CDR1 is MDHEN and CDR2 SYDVKM. The junction had 7 bases not matched to a gene; V was cut back by 5 bases and J by 8 bases. In DNA form, the CDR3 reads TGTGCCAGCAGTCCCGGGGACAGGGGGGAAGGCTACACCTTC. It specifies CASSPGDRGEGYTF.

The genes are TRBV6-5 and TRBJ2-7; D not certain. This CDR3 comprises 14 residues. Germline V gene sequence: CDR1 MNHEY, CDR2 SVGAGI. The V gene lost 0 bases and the J gene lost 2 bases, with 8 bases spanning the gap. CDR3 DNA: TGTGCCAGCAGTTACTCGTACGGCCCCTACGAGCAGTACTTC. This sequence encodes CASSYSYGPYEQYF.

The chain couples TRBV28 to TRBJ1-1, with unresolved D. V was trimmed by 6 bases and J by 5 bases, leaving 10 bases between them. CDR1 is MDHEN, CDR2 SYDVKM, per germline. The CDR3 is made up of 12 amino acids. The CDR3: CASSITETEAFF. In DNA form, the CDR3 reads TGTGCCAGCAGCATAACAGAGACTGAAGCTTTCTTT.

This sequence joins TRBV5-6 and TRBJ2-1; TRBD2 matches 11 bases. V trimming: 4 bases; J trimming: 8 bases; junction bases outside the gene matches: 14. CDR1 is SGHDT and CDR2 is YYEEEE in the germline V gene. The CDR3 length is 17 residues. CDR3 bases: TGTGCCAGCAGCCGTTCCGGGCTAGCGGGAGGAGAGGATGAGCAGTTCTTC. As protein: CASSRSGLAGGEDEQFF.

J is TRBJ1-5 and V is TRBV5-1, with TRBD1 as a possible D gene (5 bases). The CDR3 consists of 15 residues. CDR1 SGHRS and CDR2 YFSETQ come from the germline V gene. V dropped 4 bases and J dropped 1 base, with 12 bases sitting between them. The CDR3 protein is CASSPWGDSNQPQHF. As DNA, the CDR3 is TGCGCCAGCAGCCCGTGGGGGGACAGCAATCAGCCCCAGCATTTT.

The chain employs TRBV6-1 and TRBJ2-3, with a possible D match to TRBD1 (5 bases). The germline V gene encodes CDR1 MNHNS and CDR2 SASEGT. Deletions cut 7 bases from V and 5 bases from J, with 19 bases between. The CDR3 is 15 residues long. The CDR3 loop reads CASKVGPGRGDTQYF. The CDR3 DNA reads as TGTGCCAGCAAAGTTGGCCCAGGGCGTGGAGATACGCAGTATTTT.

This chain uses TRBV5-1 with TRBJ2-3, with D perhaps TRBD2 (6 bases). Trimming stripped 0 bases from V and 0 bases from J, with 11 bases between. The CDR3 has 16 amino acids. Germline assignment: CDR1 SGHRS and CDR2 YFSETQ. CDR3 residues: CASSLGTGTSTDTQYF. In DNA, the CDR3 is TGCGCCAGCAGCTTGGGGACTGGGACTAGCACAGATACGCAGTATTTT.

The chain combines TRBV19 with TRBJ1-4; a possible D gene is TRBD1 (5 bases). CDR1 and CDR2 (germline): LNHDA, SQIVND (reference sequence). Trimming shortened V by 7 bases and J by 7 bases, and 19 bases separated the two germline ends. CDR3 length equals 15 residues. In DNA, the CDR3 is TGTGCCAGTACCGATTCCGGGACCCAAGGTGAAAAACTGTTTTTT. As protein: CASTDSGTQGEKLFF.

The J gene is TRBJ2-3, the V gene TRBV5-4, with TRBD2 as a possible D gene (5 bases). This CDR3 has 13 amino acids. Trimming removed 2 bases from V and 4 bases from J, with 8 bases in between. The V gene's germline CDR1 is SGHNT and CDR2 YYREEE (reference sequence). CDR3 nucleotides: TGTGCCAGCAGCTTCCTAGCAGCAGATACGCAGTATTTT. It encodes CASSFLAADTQYF.